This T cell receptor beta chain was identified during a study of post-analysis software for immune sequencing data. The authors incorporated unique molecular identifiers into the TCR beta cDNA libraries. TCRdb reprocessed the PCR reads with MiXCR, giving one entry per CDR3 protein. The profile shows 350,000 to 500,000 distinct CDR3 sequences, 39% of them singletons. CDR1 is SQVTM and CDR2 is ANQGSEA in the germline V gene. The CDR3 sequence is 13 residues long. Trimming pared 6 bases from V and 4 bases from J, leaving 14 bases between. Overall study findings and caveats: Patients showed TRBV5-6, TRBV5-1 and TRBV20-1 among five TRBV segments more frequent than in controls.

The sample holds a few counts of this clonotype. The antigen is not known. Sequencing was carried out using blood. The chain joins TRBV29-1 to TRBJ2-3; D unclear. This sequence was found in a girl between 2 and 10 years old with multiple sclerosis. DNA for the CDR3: TGCAGCGTCATAACTGCGCACGCAGATACGCAGTATTTT. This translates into CSVITAHADTQYF.